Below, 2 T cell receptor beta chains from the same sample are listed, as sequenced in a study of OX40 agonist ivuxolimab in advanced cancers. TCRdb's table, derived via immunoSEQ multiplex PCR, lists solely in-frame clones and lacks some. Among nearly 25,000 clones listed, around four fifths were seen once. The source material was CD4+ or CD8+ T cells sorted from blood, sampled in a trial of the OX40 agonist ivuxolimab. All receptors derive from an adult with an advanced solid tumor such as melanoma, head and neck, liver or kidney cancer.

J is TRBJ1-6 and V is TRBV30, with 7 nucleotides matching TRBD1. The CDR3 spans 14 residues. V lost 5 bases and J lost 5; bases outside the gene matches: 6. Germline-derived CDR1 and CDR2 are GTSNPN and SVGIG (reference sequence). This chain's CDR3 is CAWSRDSNNSPLHF. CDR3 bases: TGTGCCTGGTCTCGGGACAGTAATAATTCACCCCTCCACTTT.

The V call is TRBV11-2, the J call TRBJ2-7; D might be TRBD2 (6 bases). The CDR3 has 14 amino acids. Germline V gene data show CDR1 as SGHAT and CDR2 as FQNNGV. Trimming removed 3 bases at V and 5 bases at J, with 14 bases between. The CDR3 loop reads CASSLTGLTDEQYF. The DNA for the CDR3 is TGTGCCAGCAGCTTGACGGGACTGACGGACGAGCAGTACTTC. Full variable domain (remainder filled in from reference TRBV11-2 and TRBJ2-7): EAGVAQSPRYKIIEKRQSVAFWCNPISGHATLYWYQQILGQGPKLLIQFQNNGVVDDSQLPKDRFSAERLKGVDSTLKIQPAKLEDSAVYLCASSLTGLTDEQYFGPGTRLTVT.